This T cell receptor (beta chain) is drawn from a study of cytomegalovirus exposure and HLA in healthy donors. The CDR3 totals 16 residues. Germline V gene lookup returns CDR1 LGHNA and CDR2 YNFKEQ. J gave up 1 base and V 4 bases, and 5 bases lay outside the gene matches. Measured with immunoSEQ multiplex PCR; TCRdb has only the in-frame clones, and not every one. The sample contains roughly 150,000 clones, about 94% of which appear only once. The source material was PBMCs. The receptor's source is a man aged 18 to 30 in good health and CMV-seropositive. The chain employs TRBV4-2 and TRBJ2-7, with 12 bases that match TRBD2. For the CDR3, the DNA is TGTGCCAGCAGCCCCGGGACTAGCGGGCTATCCTACGAGCAGTACTTC. This codes for CASSPGTSGLSYEQYF.